A selection of T cell receptor beta chains follows, all from one sample in a study of metastatic and nonmetastatic thyroid tumors. TCRdb re-analyzed the PCR reads using MiXCR. The data contain roughly 64,000 clones, less than 5% of them singletons. The material sequenced was blood. All receptors derive from a female donor with papillary thyroid cancer or a benign thyroid nodule (not recorded which). Some clones in this sample may be carry-over from other donors' samples. Both conserved end residues are part of each CDR3. A D gene is named only where the DNA matches it firmly. Expanded clones get a size class; other rows say once, few or many, or leave the size out.

TRBV30	-	TRBJ2-7	many	12	CAWSFDSLEQYF	TGTGCCTGGAGTTTTGACTCTCTCGAGCAGTACTTC
TRBV6-7	TRBD1	TRBJ1-5	many	19	CASSYSEHKDRGFYQPQHF	TGTGCCAGCAGTTACTCGGAACATAAGGACAGGGGATTTTATCAGCCCCAGCATTTT
TRBV12-5	-	TRBJ1-1	many	12	CASGLVNLGAFF	TGTGCTAGTGGTTTGGTGAATTTGGGAGCTTTCTTT
TRBV20-1	-	TRBJ1-3	many	14	CSTASRGSGNTIYF	TGCAGTACTGCCTCCCGAGGCTCTGGAAACACCATATATTTT
TRBV15	-	TRBJ1-1	-	12	CATSLGLLEAFF	TGTGCCACCAGCCTGGGACTCCTAGAAGCTTTCTTT
TRBV27	TRBD1	TRBJ2-3	many	16	CASSSPARGLIDTQYF	TGTGCCAGCAGTTCCCCCGCCAGGGGGCTGATAGATACGCAGTATTTT
TRBV25-1	-	TRBJ1-1	few	17	CASRGRGARWANTEAFF	TGTGCCAGCAGGGGGAGAGGGGCCCGATGGGCGAACACTGAAGCTTTCTTT
TRBV29-1	TRBD2	TRBJ2-2	-	12	CIVESGTRELFF	TGCATCGTTGAAAGCGGGACCAGGGAGCTGTTTTTT
TRBV2	-	TRBJ1-6	many	13	CASSSGTNSPLHF	TGTGCCAGCAGTTCCGGGACTAATTCACCCCTCCACTTT
TRBV7-8	TRBD1	TRBJ1-5	many	15	CASSLGQGENQPQHF	TGTGCCAGCAGCTTAGGACAGGGGGAAAATCAGCCCCAGCATTTT
TRBV7-2	-	TRBJ2-1	many	12	CASSLTVREQFF	TGTGCCAGCAGCTTAACAGTGAGGGAGCAGTTCTTC
TRBV19	TRBD1	TRBJ2-6	many	17	CASRDTGGGSGANVLTF	TGTGCCAGTAGAGATACAGGGGGCGGATCTGGGGCCAACGTCCTGACTTTC
TRBV30	-	TRBJ1-4	many	14	CAWTSGLGGEKLFF	TGTGCCTGGACCTCGGGACTCGGCGGTGAAAAACTGTTTTTT
TRBV6-1	-	TRBJ2-7	-	15	CASSPGRGVPYEQYF	TGTGCCAGCAGCCCCGGTAGGGGGGTCCCCTACGAGCAGTACTTC
TRBV7-9	-	TRBJ2-2	-	15	CASSSGRTNTGELFF	TGTGCCAGCAGCTCCGGACGGACGAACACCGGGGAGCTGTTTTTT
TRBV5-1	TRBD2	TRBJ2-3	-	17	CAGSLPGTSGSTGTQYF	TGCGCCGGCAGCTTGCCCGGGACTAGCGGGAGTACAGGTACGCAGTATTTT
TRBV6-1	TRBD1	TRBJ2-3	-	16	CAAGPAPGQALPEQYF	TGTGCCGCCGGACCGGCCCCGGGACAGGCCCTCCCCGAGCAGTATTTT